The 3 T cell receptor beta chains below were found in one sample sequenced in a study of early T cells in non-severe SARS-CoV-2 infection. TCRdb processed the 5' RACE reads anew with MiXCR; each CDR3 protein has one entry. The sample lists tens of thousands of distinct CDR3 sequences, 9% occurring once. The material sequenced was whole blood. These receptor sequences come from an adult who was a healthcare worker with PCR-confirmed SARS-CoV-2 infection or an uninfected control (not recorded which).

This clonotype occurred many times. The J gene is TRBJ1-5, the V gene TRBV6-1; D possibly corresponds to TRBD1 (6 bases). This CDR3 contains 15 residues. Per germline, CDR1 MNHNS and CDR2 SASEGT. V was trimmed by 5 bases and J by 7 bases, leaving 18 bases between them. The CDR3: CASSQNRAPLQPQHF. The CDR3 bases are TGTGCCAGCAGTCAAAACAGGGCCCCGCTACAGCCCCAGCATTTT.

This clonotype was observed a handful of times. The chain employs TRBV5-4 and TRBJ1-4; D remains ambiguous. Germline lookup yields CDR1 SGHNT and CDR2 YYREEE (reference sequence). Trimming removed 1 base at V and 8 bases at J, with 12 bases between. This CDR3 has 14 amino acids. The CDR3, as DNA: TGTGCCAGCAGCTTGATCGAGAGTGGCGAAAAACTGTTTTTT. It yields the protein CASSLIESGEKLFF. The full variable domain, rest sourced from reference TRBV5-4 and TRBJ1-4, is ETGVTQSPTHLIKTRGQQVTLRCSSQSGHNTVSWYQQALGQGPQFIFQYYREEENGRGNFPPRFSGLQFPNYSSELNVNALELDDSALYLCASSLIESGEKLFFGSGTQLSVL.

This clonotype has at least ten counts. The V call is TRBV12-3 or TRBV12-4, the J call TRBJ2-1; D unclear. The CDR3 is made up of 15 amino acids. The germline V and J ends were trimmed by 5 bases and 0 bases, with 11 bases remaining between them. CDR3 in amino acids: CASSNWGSSYNEQFF. In DNA form, the CDR3 reads TGTGCCAGCAGTAATTGGGGTAGCTCCTACAATGAGCAGTTCTTC.